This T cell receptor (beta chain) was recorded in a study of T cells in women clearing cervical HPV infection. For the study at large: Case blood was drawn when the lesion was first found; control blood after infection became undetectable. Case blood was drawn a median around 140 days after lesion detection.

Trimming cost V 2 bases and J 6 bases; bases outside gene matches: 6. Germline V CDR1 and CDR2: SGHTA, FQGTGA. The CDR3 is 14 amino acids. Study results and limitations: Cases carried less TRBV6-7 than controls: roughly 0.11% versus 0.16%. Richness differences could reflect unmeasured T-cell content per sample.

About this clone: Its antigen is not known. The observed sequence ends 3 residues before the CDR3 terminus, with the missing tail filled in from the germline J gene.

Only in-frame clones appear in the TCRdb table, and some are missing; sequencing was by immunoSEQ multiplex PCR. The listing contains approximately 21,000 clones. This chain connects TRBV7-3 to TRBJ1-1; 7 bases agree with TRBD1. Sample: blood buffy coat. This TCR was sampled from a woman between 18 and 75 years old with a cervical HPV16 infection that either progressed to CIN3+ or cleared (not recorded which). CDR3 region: CASSLSGQYPEAFF. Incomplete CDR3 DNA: TGTGCCAGCAGCTTATCGGGACAGTACCCTGAA.